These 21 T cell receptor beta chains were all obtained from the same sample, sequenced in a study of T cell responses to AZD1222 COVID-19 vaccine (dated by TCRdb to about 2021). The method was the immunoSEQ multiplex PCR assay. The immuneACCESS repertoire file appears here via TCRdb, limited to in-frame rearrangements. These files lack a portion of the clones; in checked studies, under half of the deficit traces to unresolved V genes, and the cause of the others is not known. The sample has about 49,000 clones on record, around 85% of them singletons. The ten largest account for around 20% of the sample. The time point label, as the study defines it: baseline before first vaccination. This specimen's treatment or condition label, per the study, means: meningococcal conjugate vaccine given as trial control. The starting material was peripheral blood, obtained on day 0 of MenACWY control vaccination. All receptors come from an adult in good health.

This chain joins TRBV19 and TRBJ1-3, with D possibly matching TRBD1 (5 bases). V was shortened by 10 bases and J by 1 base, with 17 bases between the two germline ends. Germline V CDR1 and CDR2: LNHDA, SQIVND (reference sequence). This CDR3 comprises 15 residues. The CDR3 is CATSDLGVSGNTIYF. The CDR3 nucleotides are TGTGCCACCTCCGACCTGGGGGTGTCTGGAAACACCATATATTTT. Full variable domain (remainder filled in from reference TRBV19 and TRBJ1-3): DGGITQSPKYLFRKEGQNVTLSCEQNLNHDAMYWYRQDPGQGLRLIYYSQIVNDFQKGDIAEGYSVSREKKESFPLTVTSAQKNPTAFYLCATSDLGVSGNTIYFGEGSWLTVV.

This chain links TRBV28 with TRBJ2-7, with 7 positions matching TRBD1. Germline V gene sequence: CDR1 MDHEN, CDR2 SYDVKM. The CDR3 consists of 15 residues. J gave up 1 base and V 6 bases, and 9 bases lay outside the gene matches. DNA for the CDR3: TGTGCCAGCAGGGTCGGGACAGCTGTTTCCTACGAGCAGTACTTC. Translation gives CASRVGTAVSYEQYF.

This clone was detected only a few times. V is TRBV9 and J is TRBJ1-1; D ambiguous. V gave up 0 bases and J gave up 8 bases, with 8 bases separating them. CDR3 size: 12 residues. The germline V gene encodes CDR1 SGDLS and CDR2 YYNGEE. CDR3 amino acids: CASSVGVGEAFF. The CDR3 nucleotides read TGTGCCAGCAGCGTAGGAGTGGGGGAAGCTTTCTTT.

CDR3 nucleotides: TGTGCCAGCTCACCGATGGATACAGTAACCGGGGAGCTGTTTTTT. Encoded protein: CASSPMDTVTGELFF. The rearrangement joins TRBV18 to TRBJ2-2; D uncertain. The germline gives CDR1 KGHSH, CDR2 LQKENI. This CDR3 spans 15 amino acids. Trimming took 3 bases from V and 5 from J, leaving 13 bases between them.

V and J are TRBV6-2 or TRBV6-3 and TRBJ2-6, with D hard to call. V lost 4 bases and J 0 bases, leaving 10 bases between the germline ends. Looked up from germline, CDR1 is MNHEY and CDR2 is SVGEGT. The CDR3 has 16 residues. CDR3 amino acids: CASSSLQLSGANVLTF. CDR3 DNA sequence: TGTGCCAGCAGTTCCTTACAACTCTCTGGGGCCAACGTCCTGACTTTC.

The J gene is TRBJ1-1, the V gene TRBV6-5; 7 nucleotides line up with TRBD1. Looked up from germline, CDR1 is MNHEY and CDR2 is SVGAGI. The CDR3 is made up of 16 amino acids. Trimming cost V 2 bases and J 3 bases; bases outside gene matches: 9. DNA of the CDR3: TGTGCCAGCAGTTACGAAGGGGGCGCAGTGGACACTGAAGCTTTCTTT. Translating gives CASSYEGGAVDTEAFF.

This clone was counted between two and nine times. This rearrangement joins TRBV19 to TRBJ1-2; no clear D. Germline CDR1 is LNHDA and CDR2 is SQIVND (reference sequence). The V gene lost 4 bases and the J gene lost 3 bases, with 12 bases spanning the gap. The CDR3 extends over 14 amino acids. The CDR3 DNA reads TGTGCCAGTAGTACAGGAGGCCTGGACTATGGCTACACCTTC. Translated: CASSTGGLDYGYTF.

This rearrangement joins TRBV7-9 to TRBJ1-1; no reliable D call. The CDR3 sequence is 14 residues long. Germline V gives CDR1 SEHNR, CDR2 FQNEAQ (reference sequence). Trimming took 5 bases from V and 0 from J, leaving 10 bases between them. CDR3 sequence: CASSPDPVNTEAFF. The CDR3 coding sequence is TGTGCCAGCAGCCCCGACCCAGTGAACACTGAAGCTTTCTTT.

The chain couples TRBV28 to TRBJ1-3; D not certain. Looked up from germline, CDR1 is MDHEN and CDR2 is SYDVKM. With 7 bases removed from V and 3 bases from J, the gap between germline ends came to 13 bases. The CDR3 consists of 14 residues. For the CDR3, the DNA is TGTGCCAGCACCCCGCCAGGCTATGGAAACACCATATATTTT. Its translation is CASTPPGYGNTIYF. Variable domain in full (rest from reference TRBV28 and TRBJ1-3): DVKVTQSSRYLVKRTGEKVFLECVQDMDHENMFWYRQDPGLGLRLIYFSYDVKMKEKGDIPEGYSVSREKKERFSLILESASTNQTSMYLCASTPPGYGNTIYFGEGSWLTVV.

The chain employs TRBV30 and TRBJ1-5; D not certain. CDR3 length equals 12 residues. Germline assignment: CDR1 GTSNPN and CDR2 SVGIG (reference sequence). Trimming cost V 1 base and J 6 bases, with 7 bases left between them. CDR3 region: CAWSGGFQPQHF. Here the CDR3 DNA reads TGTGCCTGGAGTGGGGGATTTCAGCCCCAGCATTTT.

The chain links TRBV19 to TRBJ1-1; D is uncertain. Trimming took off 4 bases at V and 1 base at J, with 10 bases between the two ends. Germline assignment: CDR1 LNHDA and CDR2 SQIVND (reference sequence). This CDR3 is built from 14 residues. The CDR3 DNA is TGTGCCAGTAGTACTCAGGTTGGGAACACTGAAGCTTTCTTT. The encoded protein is CASSTQVGNTEAFF.

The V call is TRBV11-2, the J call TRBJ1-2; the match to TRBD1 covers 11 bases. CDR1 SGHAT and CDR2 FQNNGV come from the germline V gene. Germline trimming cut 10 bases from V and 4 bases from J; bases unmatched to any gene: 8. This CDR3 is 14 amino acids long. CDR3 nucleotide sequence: TGTGCCATCTCGCTCGGGACAGGGGGCTATGGCTACACCTTC. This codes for CAISLGTGGYGYTF. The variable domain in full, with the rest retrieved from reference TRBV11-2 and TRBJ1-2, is EAGVAQSPRYKIIEKRQSVAFWCNPISGHATLYWYQQILGQGPKLLIQFQNNGVVDDSQLPKDRFSAERLKGVDSTLKIQPAKLEDSAVYLCAISLGTGGYGYTFGSGTRLTVV.

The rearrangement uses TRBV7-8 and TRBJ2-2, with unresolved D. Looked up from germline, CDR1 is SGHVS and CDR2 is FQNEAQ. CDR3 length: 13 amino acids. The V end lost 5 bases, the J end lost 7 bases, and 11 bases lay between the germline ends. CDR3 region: CASSAAAGGELFF. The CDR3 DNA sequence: TGTGCCAGCAGCGCGGCGGCAGGCGGGGAGCTGTTTTTT.

The CDR3 spells CASSPSGKSSYNEQFF. The CDR3, as DNA: TGTGCCAGCAGCCCGTCGGGGAAGAGCTCCTACAATGAGCAGTTCTTC. V gene TRBV5-4 combines with J gene TRBJ2-1, with a weak D call TRBD2 (5 bases). With 4 bases removed from V and 0 bases from J, the gap between germline ends came to 14 bases. Germline loops: CDR1 SGHNT, CDR2 YYREEE (reference sequence). The length of the CDR3 is 16 residues.

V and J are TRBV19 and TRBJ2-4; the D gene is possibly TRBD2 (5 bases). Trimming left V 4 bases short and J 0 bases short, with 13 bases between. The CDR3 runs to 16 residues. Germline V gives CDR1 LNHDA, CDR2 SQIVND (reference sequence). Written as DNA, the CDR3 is TGTGCCAGTAGTAACGGGGTGACGGTAGCCAAAAACATTCAGTACTTC. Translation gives CASSNGVTVAKNIQYF.

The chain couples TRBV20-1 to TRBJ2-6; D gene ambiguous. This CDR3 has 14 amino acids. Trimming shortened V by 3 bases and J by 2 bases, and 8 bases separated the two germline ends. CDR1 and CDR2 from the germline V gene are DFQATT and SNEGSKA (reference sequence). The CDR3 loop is CSASSQPGANVLTF. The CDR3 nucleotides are TGCAGTGCTAGTAGTCAACCTGGGGCCAACGTCCTGACTTTC.

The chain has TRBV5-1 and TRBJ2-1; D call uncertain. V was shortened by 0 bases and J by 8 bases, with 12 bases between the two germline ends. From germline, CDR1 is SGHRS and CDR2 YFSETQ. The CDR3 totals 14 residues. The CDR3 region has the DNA TGCGCCAGCAGCTTGGAACTTCTGGGCGATGAGCAGTTCTTC. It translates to CASSLELLGDEQFF.

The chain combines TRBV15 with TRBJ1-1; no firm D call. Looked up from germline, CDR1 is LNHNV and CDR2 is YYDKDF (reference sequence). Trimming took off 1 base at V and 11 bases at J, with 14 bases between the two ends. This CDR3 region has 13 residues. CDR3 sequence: CATSRGEIRPAFF. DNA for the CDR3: TGTGCCACCAGCAGAGGGGAAATTCGTCCGGCTTTCTTT.

This chain's CDR3 is CASSIGGSLYGYTF. For the CDR3, the DNA is TGTGCCAGTAGTATAGGAGGCAGTCTCTATGGCTACACCTTC. The rearrangement uses TRBV19 and TRBJ1-2; D unresolved. The CDR3 runs to 14 residues. V shed 1 base and J shed 4 bases, with 10 bases lying between them. Germline lookup yields CDR1 LNHDA and CDR2 SQIVND (reference sequence). Supplemented by reference TRBV19 and TRBJ1-2, the full variable domain reads DGGITQSPKYLFRKEGQNVTLSCEQNLNHDAMYWYRQDPGQGLRLIYYSQIVNDFQKGDIAEGYSVSREKKESFPLTVTSAQKNPTAFYLCASSIGGSLYGYTFGSGTRLTVV.

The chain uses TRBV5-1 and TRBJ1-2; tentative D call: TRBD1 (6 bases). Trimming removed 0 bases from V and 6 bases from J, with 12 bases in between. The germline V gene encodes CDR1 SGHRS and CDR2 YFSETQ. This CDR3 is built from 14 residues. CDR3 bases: TGCGCCAGCAGCTTGGTAGGGGGAGGTCATGGCTACACCTTC. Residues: CASSLVGGGHGYTF.

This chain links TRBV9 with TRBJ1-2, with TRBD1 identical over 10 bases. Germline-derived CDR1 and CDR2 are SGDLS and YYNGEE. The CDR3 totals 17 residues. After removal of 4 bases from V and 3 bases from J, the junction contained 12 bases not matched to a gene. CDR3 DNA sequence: TGTGCCAGCAGCACATTACCGGGACAGGGGCGCGACTATGGCTACACCTTC. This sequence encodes CASSTLPGQGRDYGYTF.